The 12 T cell receptor beta chains below all came from one sample that was sequenced in a study of blood T cells in healthy people across ages. Primers used in a second PCR of about 7 to 11 cycles were a sample-barcoded 5' primer and a J-beta primer mix. In TCRdb, the 5' RACE reads were re-called with MiXCR into one record per CDR3 protein. The sample holds hundreds of thousands of distinct CDR3 sequences; about half are singletons and the top ten take 15% to 20%. The sample consisted of blood. The receptors were gathered from a man aged 80 or over in good health.

V is TRBV5-1 and J is TRBJ2-7; D is tentatively TRBD1 or TRBD2 (5 bases each). Looked up from germline, CDR1 is SGHRS and CDR2 is YFSETQ. CDR3 length: 16 residues. Trimming stripped 0 bases from V and 4 bases from J, with 17 bases between. The CDR3 spells CASSLERDRSRYEQYF. DNA for the CDR3: TGCGCCAGCAGCTTGGAAAGGGACCGAAGCCGGTACGAGCAGTACTTC. Drawing the rest from reference TRBV5-1 and TRBJ2-7, the complete variable domain is KAGVTQTPRYLIKTRGQQVTLSCSPISGHRSVSWYQQTPGQGLQFLFEYFSETQRNKGNFPGRFSGRQFSNSRSEMNVSTLELGDSALYLCASSLERDRSRYEQYFGPGTRLTVT.

The CDR3 region has the DNA TGCAGTGCTTTACTCGGGAAGCGCGGGCAGTTCTTC. It codes for CSALLGKRGQFF. The chain uses TRBV20-1 and TRBJ2-1; a possible D gene is TRBD2 (5 bases). The CDR3 has 12 amino acids. Trimming pared 5 bases from V and 12 bases from J, leaving 17 bases between. Germline assignment: CDR1 DFQATT and CDR2 SNEGSKA (reference sequence).

This clonotype was counted only a few times. The chain uses TRBV29-1 and TRBJ2-3, with D unresolved. Deletions cut 5 bases from V and 4 bases from J, with 7 bases between. The germline CDR1 and CDR2 sequences are SQVTM and ANQGSEA. The CDR3 is 11 residues long. CDR3 amino acids: CSVYNSDTQYF. The CDR3 DNA is TGCAGCGTTTACAATTCAGATACGCAGTATTTT.

This chain uses TRBV6-2 or TRBV6-3 with TRBJ1-5; D is undetermined. With 5 bases removed from V and 0 bases from J, the gap between germline ends came to 17 bases. Per germline, CDR1 MNHEY and CDR2 SVGEGT. The CDR3 length is 17 residues. CDR3 amino acids: CASSPTISRDSNQPQHF. CDR3 nucleotide sequence: TGTGCCAGCAGTCCTACGATTTCACGCGATAGCAATCAGCCCCAGCATTTT.

The table lists this clonotype with a few counts. The chain links TRBV13 to TRBJ2-1; D is ambiguous. The CDR3 sequence is 14 residues long. Germline values: CDR1 PRHDT, CDR2 FYEKMQ (reference sequence). V lost 1 base, J lost 4 bases, and 8 bases lay in between. Here the CDR3 reads CASSLVPLYNEQFF. CDR3 DNA: TGTGCCAGCAGCTTAGTTCCCCTGTACAATGAGCAGTTCTTC.

CDR3 sequence: CASSYGAPDEQYF. The CDR3 DNA sequence: TGTGCCAGCAGTTACGGGGCTCCTGACGAGCAGTACTTC. This chain uses TRBV6-5 with TRBJ2-7, with D tentatively TRBD1 (5 bases). The CDR3 runs 13 residues. In germline, CDR1 is MNHEY, CDR2 SVGAGI. Trimming took 2 bases from V and 5 from J, leaving 10 bases between them.

V and J are TRBV6-2 or TRBV6-3 and TRBJ2-5; 7 nucleotides agree with TRBD1. V lost 8 bases, J lost 1 base, and 4 bases stayed unmatched. The CDR3 sequence is 13 residues long. Germline-derived CDR1 and CDR2 are MNHEY and SVGEGT. CDR3 loop: CASRDRAQETQYF. The CDR3 coding sequence is TGTGCCAGCCGGGACAGAGCCCAAGAGACCCAGTACTTC.

A remark on this clonotype: It may be a read error: a sequence one base away is much more abundant. The CDR3, as DNA: TGTGCCAGCAGTGGGGTAGATAGCAATCAGCCCCAGCATTTT. Protein product: CASSGVDSNQPQHF. V gene TRBV2 combines with J gene TRBJ1-5; D unclear. CDR1 is SNHLY, CDR2 FYNNEI, per germline. The V and J ends lost 4 bases and 0 bases respectively, with 7 bases between them. This CDR3 region has 14 residues.

The gene calls are TRBV10-3 and TRBJ2-5; perhaps TRBD1 as D (6 bases). Deletions cut 0 bases from V and 11 bases from J, with 22 bases between. The CDR3 covers 16 residues. The germline V gene encodes CDR1 ENHRY and CDR2 SYGVKD. The CDR3 coding sequence is TGTGCCATCAGTGAGTCGTATGGACCCAAAGGGGGTGAGCAGTACTTC. Translated: CAISESYGPKGGEQYF.

This clonotype was seen repeatedly, ten times or more. The DNA of the CDR3 is TGTGCCAGCAGCTTATACTCTGGGGCCAACGTCCTGACTTTC. It yields the protein CASSLYSGANVLTF. The chain links TRBV7-6 to TRBJ2-6; no firm D call. CDR1 is SGHVS and CDR2 is FNYEAQ in the germline V gene. The germline V and J ends were trimmed by 2 bases and 0 bases, with 2 bases remaining between them. The CDR3 length is 14 residues.

As regards this clonotype: One base away lies a much larger clone, so this may be a sequencing read error. The chain recombines TRBV5-1 with TRBJ2-5; possible D gene TRBD2, 6 bases. In germline, CDR1 is SGHRS, CDR2 YFSETQ. The CDR3 extends over 15 amino acids. CDR3 DNA: TGCGCCAGCAGCTTGGATACCGGGAGCCAAGTGACCCAGTACTTC. It codes for CASSLDTGSQVTQYF.

This clonotype has only a few counts. J is TRBJ2-5 and V is TRBV12-3 or TRBV12-4; D remains unclear. The length of the CDR3 is 14 residues. V lost 5 bases, J lost 0 bases, and 10 bases lay in between. CDR3 sequence reads: CASSIREHQETQYF. The CDR3 region has the DNA TGTGCCAGCAGTATTAGGGAACACCAAGAGACCCAGTACTTC.